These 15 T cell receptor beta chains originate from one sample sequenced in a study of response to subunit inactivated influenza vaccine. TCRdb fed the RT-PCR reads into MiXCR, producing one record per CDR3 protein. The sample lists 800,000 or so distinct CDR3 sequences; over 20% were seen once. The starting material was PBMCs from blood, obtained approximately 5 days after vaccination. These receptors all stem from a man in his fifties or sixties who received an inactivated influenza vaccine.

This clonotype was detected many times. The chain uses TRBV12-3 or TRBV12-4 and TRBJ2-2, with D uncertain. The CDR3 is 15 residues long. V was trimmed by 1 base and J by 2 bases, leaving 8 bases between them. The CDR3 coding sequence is TGTGCCAGCAGTTTAGTTTTTTCTAACACCGGGGAGCTGTTTTTT. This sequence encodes CASSLVFSNTGELFF.

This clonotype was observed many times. CDR3 sequence (DNA): TGCAGTGCTAGAGATACCGAGACAGTCCAAGAGACCCAGTACTTC. As protein: CSARDTETVQETQYF. This chain uses TRBV20-1 with TRBJ2-5; TRBD1 is a possible D gene (5 bases). Trimming pared 0 bases from V and 1 base from J, leaving 12 bases between. CDR1 is DFQATT, CDR2 SNEGSKA, per germline (reference sequence). The CDR3 covers 15 residues.

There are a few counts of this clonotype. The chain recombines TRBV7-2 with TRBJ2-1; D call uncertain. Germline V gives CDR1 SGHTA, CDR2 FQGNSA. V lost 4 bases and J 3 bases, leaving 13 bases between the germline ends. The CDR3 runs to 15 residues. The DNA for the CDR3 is TGTGCCAGCAGCTCTCTCCCTGGGCACTACAATGAGCAGTTCTTC. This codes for CASSSLPGHYNEQFF.

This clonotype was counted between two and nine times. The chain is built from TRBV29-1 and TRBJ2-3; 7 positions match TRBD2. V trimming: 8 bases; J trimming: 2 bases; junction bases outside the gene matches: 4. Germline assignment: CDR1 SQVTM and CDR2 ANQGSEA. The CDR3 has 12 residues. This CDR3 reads CSHRDYTDTQYF. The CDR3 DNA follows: TGCAGCCACCGGGACTACACAGATACGCAGTATTTT.

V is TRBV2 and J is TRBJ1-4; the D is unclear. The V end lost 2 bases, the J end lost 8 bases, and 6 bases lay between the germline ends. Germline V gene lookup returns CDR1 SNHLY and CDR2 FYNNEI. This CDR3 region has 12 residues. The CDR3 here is CASSELEEKLFF. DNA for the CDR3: TGTGCCAGCAGTGAACTGGAAGAAAAACTGTTTTTT.

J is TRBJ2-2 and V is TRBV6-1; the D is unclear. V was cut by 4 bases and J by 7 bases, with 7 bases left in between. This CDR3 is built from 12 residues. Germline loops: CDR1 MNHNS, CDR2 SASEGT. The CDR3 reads CASSGFSGELFF. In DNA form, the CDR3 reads TGTGCCAGCAGTGGGTTCAGCGGGGAGCTGTTTTTT.

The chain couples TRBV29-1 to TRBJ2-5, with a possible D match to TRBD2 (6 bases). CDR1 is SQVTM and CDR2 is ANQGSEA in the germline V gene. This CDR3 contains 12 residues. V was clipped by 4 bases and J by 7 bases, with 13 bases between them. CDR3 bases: TGCAGCGTTGTTGCACTAGCCGGGACCCAGTACTTC. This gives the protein CSVVALAGTQYF. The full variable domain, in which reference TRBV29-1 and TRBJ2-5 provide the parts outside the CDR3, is SAVISQKPSRDICQRGTSLTIQCQVDSQVTMMFWYRQQPGQSLTLIATANQGSEATYESGFVIDKFPISRPNLTFSTLTVSNMSPEDSSIYLCSVVALAGTQYFGPGTRLLVL.

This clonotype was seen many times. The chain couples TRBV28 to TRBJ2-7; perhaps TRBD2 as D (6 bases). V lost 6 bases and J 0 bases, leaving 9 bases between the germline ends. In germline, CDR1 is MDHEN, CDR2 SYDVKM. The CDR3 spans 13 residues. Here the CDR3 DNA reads TGTGCCAGCAGGAGCGGGCGCTCCTACGAGCAGTACTTC. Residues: CASRSGRSYEQYF.

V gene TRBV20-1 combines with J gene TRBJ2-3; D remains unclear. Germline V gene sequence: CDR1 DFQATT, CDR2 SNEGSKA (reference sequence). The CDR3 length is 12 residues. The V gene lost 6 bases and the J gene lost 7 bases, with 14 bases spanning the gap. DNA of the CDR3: TGCAGTGCCACGGATAGCTTCCATACGCAGTATTTT. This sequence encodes CSATDSFHTQYF.

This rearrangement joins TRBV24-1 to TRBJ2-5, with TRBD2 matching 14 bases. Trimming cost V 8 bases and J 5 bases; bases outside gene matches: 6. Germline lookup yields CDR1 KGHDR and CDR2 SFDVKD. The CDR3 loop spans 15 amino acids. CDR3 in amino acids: CATTGLAGVMETQYF. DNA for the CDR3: TGTGCCACCACGGGACTAGCGGGAGTAATGGAGACCCAGTACTTC.

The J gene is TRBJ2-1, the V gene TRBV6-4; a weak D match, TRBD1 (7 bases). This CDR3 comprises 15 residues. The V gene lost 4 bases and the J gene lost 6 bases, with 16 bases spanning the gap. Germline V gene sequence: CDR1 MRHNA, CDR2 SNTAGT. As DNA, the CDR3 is TGTGCCAGCAGTGTGGAGGGGGCTCATTCCAATGAGCAGTTCTTC. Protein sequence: CASSVEGAHSNEQFF.

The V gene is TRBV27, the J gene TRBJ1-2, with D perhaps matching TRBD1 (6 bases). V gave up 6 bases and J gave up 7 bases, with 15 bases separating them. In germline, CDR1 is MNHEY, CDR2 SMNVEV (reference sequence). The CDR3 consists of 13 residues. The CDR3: CASSGGGVSGYTF. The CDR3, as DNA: TGTGCCAGCAGCGGTGGGGGCGTCAGTGGCTACACCTTC.

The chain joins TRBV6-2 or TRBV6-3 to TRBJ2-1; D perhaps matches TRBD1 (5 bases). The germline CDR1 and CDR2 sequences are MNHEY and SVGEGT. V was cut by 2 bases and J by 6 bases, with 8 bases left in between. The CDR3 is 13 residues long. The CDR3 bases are TGTGCCAGCAGTTACGATCAGGGCAATGAGCAGTTCTTC. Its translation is CASSYDQGNEQFF.

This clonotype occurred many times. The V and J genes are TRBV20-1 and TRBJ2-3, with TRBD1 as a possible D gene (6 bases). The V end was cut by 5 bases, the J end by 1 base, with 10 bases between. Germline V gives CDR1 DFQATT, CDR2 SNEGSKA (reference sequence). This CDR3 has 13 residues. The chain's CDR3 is CSALRGGTDTQYF. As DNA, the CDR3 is TGCAGTGCTCTCAGGGGAGGCACAGATACGCAGTATTTT.

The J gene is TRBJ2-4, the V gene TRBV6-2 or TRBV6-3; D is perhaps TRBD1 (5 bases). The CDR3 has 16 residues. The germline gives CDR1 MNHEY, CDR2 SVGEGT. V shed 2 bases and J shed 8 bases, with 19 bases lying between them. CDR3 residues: CASSYGPGHLADIQYF. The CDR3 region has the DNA TGTGCCAGCAGTTACGGCCCCGGACACTTGGCGGACATTCAGTACTTC.